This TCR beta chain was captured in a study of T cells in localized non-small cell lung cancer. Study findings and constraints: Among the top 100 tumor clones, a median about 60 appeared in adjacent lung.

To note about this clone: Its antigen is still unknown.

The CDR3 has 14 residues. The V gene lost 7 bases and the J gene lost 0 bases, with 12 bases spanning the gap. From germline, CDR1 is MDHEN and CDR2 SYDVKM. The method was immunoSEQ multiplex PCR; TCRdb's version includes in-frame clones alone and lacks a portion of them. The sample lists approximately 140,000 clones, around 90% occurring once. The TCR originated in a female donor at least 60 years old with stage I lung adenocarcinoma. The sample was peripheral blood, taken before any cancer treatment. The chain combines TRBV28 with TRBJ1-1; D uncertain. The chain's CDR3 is CASTPDGLNTEAFF. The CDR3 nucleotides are TGTGCCAGCACCCCTGACGGACTGAACACTGAAGCTTTCTTT.